The 21 T cell receptor beta chains presented below share a single source sample, sequenced in a study of blood T cell repertoires in COVID-19. Assay used: immunoSEQ multiplex PCR; TCRdb lists only in-frame clones, some missing. The data hold 100,000 to 150,000 clones, with 70% to 75% observed a single time. Sequences were obtained from peripheral blood. The receptors stem from a man in his sixties with acute or convalescent COVID-19.

This sequence joins TRBV13 and TRBJ1-1; a weak D match, TRBD1 (6 bases). V was trimmed by 4 bases and J by 5 bases, leaving 14 bases between them. This CDR3 spans 14 amino acids. The germline V gene encodes CDR1 PRHDT and CDR2 FYEKMQ (reference sequence). Written as DNA, the CDR3 is TGTGCCAGCAGCTCCACAGGGTATTTAACTGAAGCTTTCTTT. This encodes CASSSTGYLTEAFF. Looking up the rest from reference TRBV13 and TRBJ1-1 gives the full variable domain: AAGVIQSPRHLIKEKRETATLKCYPIPRHDTVYWYQQGPGQDPQFLISFYEKMQSDKGSIPDRFSAQQFSDYHSELNMSSLELGDSALYFCASSSTGYLTEAFFGQGTRLTVV.

J is TRBJ1-1 and V is TRBV4-2; 11 positions agree with TRBD1. After removal of 1 base from V and 3 bases from J, the junction contained 4 bases not matched to a gene. The V gene's germline CDR1 is LGHNA and CDR2 YNFKEQ. This CDR3 region has 16 residues. Written as DNA, the CDR3 is TGTGCCAGCAGCCAAGCCCTGGACAGGGGGCACACTGAAGCTTTCTTT. Translating it yields CASSQALDRGHTEAFF.

The chain carries TRBV2 and TRBJ2-1; 12 bases fit TRBD1. Trimming at V came to 7 bases and at J to 8 bases, leaving 9 bases not matched to a gene. The CDR3 is 15 residues long. Germline CDR1 is SNHLY and CDR2 is FYNNEI. The CDR3 nucleotides read TGTGCCAGCACCCCGGGACAGGGGGCTTTCGATGAGCAGTTCTTC. Its protein is CASTPGQGAFDEQFF.

This clone was counted a few times. The chain carries TRBV11-1 and TRBJ1-1; unclear D gene. The V gene lost 2 bases and the J gene lost 4 bases, with 8 bases spanning the gap. The germline gives CDR1 SGHAT, CDR2 FQDESV (reference sequence). There are 13 residues in the CDR3. The CDR3 here is CASSLKRITEAFF. Written as DNA, the CDR3 is TGTGCCAGCAGCTTAAAGAGAATCACTGAAGCTTTCTTT.

The chain carries TRBV10-1 and TRBJ1-2; 9 bases line up with TRBD1. The CDR3 covers 12 residues. Germline values: CDR1 WNHNN, CDR2 SYGVQD (reference sequence). V was pared by 8 bases and J by 7 bases, with 5 bases of the junction left unmatched. The CDR3 nucleotides read TGCGCCAGCGGGGACAGGGCTGGTGGCTACACCTTC. Its protein is CASGDRAGGYTF.

J is TRBJ2-1 and V is TRBV3-1 (or the pseudogene TRBV3-2), with 15 nucleotides matching TRBD2. The germline V gene has CDR1 LGHDT and CDR2 YNNKEL (reference sequence). After removal of 4 bases from V and 8 bases from J, the junction contained 3 bases not matched to a gene. The CDR3 covers 15 residues. The CDR3 reads CASSRTSGRVHEQFF. CDR3 DNA: TGTGCCAGCAGCCGGACTAGCGGGAGGGTCCATGAGCAGTTCTTC.

The rearrangement uses TRBV5-1 and TRBJ1-2; D might be TRBD1 (5 bases). This CDR3 is 17 amino acids long. In germline, CDR1 is SGHRS, CDR2 YFSETQ. The germline V and J ends were trimmed by 2 bases and 3 bases, with 20 bases remaining between them. CDR3 DNA sequence: TGCGCCAGCAGCTTCGGACGGGCAGGGAATGGGGACTATGGCTACACCTTC. Translating gives CASSFGRAGNGDYGYTF.

The chain couples TRBV18 to TRBJ2-3, with TRBD1 identical over 7 bases. CDR1 is KGHSH, CDR2 LQKENI, per germline. This CDR3 contains 16 residues. V trimming: 5 bases; J trimming: 0 bases; junction bases outside the gene matches: 8. The CDR3 nucleotides are TGTGCCAGCTCATCTAACGACAGGGCAAGCACAGATACGCAGTATTTT. Translated: CASSSNDRASTDTQYF.

The rearrangement links TRBV7-6 to TRBJ2-1; D is unclear. The CDR3 contains 15 residues. V was trimmed by 1 base and J by 4 bases, leaving 11 bases between them. In germline, CDR1 is SGHVS, CDR2 FNYEAQ. DNA of the CDR3: TGTGCCAGCAGCTTAGAATCCGCAGAATACAATGAGCAGTTCTTC. Translated: CASSLESAEYNEQFF.

The chain has TRBV6-1 and TRBJ2-2, with 9 bases aligning to TRBD1. After removal of 6 bases from V and 7 bases from J, the junction contained 9 bases not matched to a gene. The germline V gene encodes CDR1 MNHNS and CDR2 SASEGT. This CDR3 region has 15 residues. The CDR3 DNA sequence: TGTGCCAGCAGATTGGGACAGGGCGGTGTCGGGGAGCTGTTTTTT. Protein product: CASRLGQGGVGELFF.

The chain joins TRBV6-5 to TRBJ1-3, with 8 bases lining up with TRBD1. Trimming at V came to 6 bases and at J to 4 bases, leaving 5 bases not matched to a gene. Per the germline V gene, CDR1 is MNHEY and CDR2 is SVGAGI. This CDR3 spans 14 amino acids. The DNA for the CDR3 is TGTGCCAGCAGGCCCCCAGGGGGCGGAAACACCATATATTTT. As protein: CASRPPGGGNTIYF.

J is TRBJ1-2 and V is TRBV2; D gene uncertain. The CDR3 is made up of 15 amino acids. V was clipped by 6 bases and J by 6 bases, with 20 bases between them. Germline V lookup: CDR1 SNHLY, CDR2 FYNNEI. The CDR3 nucleotides are TGTGCCAGCAGGGCCGATGAGGGTTCTAGCCATGGCTACACCTTC. Residues: CASRADEGSSHGYTF. The complete variable domain, with remaining parts taken from reference TRBV2 and TRBJ1-2, reads EPEVTQTPSHQVTQMGQEVILRCVPISNHLYFYWYRQILGQKVEFLVSFYNNEISEKSEIFDDQFSVERPDGSNFTLKIRSTKLEDSAMYFCASRADEGSSHGYTFGSGTRLTVV.

The chain uses TRBV14 and TRBJ1-4; D gene ambiguous. From germline, CDR1 is SGHDN and CDR2 FVKESK. Trimming removed 3 bases from V and 8 bases from J, with 22 bases in between. The CDR3 contains 17 residues. This chain's CDR3 is CASSHRTVAGQREKLFF. The CDR3 DNA reads as TGTGCCAGCAGCCACAGAACGGTGGCAGGTCAGCGGGAAAAACTGTTTTTT.

The rearrangement joins TRBV12-5 to TRBJ1-2, with TRBD1 matching 8 bases. Unmatched junction bases numbered 15, after V lost 7 bases and J lost 2 bases. The germline CDR1 and CDR2 sequences are LGHNT and FRNRAP. CDR3 length: 17 residues. The CDR3 protein is CASAKDRELNKNYGYTF. CDR3 bases: TGTGCTAGTGCCAAGGACAGGGAATTGAATAAGAACTATGGCTACACCTTC. The full variable domain, its missing parts supplied by reference TRBV12-5 and TRBJ1-2, is DARVTQTPRHKVTEMGQEVTMRCQPILGHNTVFWYRQTMMQGLELLAYFRNRAPLDDSGMPKDRFSAEMPDATLATLKIQPSEPRDSAVYFCASAKDRELNKNYGYTFGSGTRLTVV.

The V gene is TRBV19, the J gene TRBJ2-1; the D gene is possibly TRBD1 (5 bases). The V gene lost 5 bases and the J gene lost 2 bases, with 16 bases spanning the gap. CDR1 is LNHDA and CDR2 is SQIVND in the germline V gene (reference sequence). This CDR3 is 16 amino acids long. CDR3 region: CASSQGNYRPYNEQFF. The CDR3 bases are TGTGCCAGTAGTCAGGGAAACTACCGCCCCTACAATGAGCAGTTCTTC. Drawing the rest from reference TRBV19 and TRBJ2-1, the complete variable domain is DGGITQSPKYLFRKEGQNVTLSCEQNLNHDAMYWYRQDPGQGLRLIYYSQIVNDFQKGDIAEGYSVSREKKESFPLTVTSAQKNPTAFYLCASSQGNYRPYNEQFFGPGTRLTVL.

The chain joins TRBV5-1 to TRBJ2-3; tentative D call: TRBD2 (6 bases). The CDR3 totals 16 residues. V lost 2 bases and J lost 2, with 15 bases in between. The germline V gene encodes CDR1 SGHRS and CDR2 YFSETQ. CDR3 DNA sequence: TGCGCCAGCAGCTTAGGGACTCCTGGATCCACAGATACGCAGTATTTT. This translates into CASSLGTPGSTDTQYF.

This sequence joins TRBV5-4 and TRBJ2-6; D is unresolved. The CDR3 length is 14 residues. Germline V gene lookup returns CDR1 SGHNT and CDR2 YYREEE (reference sequence). V was cut by 0 bases and J by 1 base, with 2 bases left in between. The CDR3 DNA is TGTGCCAGCAGCTTGGCATCTGGGGCCAACGTCCTGACTTTC. It specifies CASSLASGANVLTF. Supplemented by reference TRBV5-4 and TRBJ2-6, the full variable domain reads ETGVTQSPTHLIKTRGQQVTLRCSSQSGHNTVSWYQQALGQGPQFIFQYYREEENGRGNFPPRFSGLQFPNYSSELNVNALELDDSALYLCASSLASGANVLTFGAGSRLTVL.

The chain couples TRBV2 to TRBJ1-1, with TRBD1 as a possible D gene (5 bases). The CDR3 runs to 14 residues. Germline assignment: CDR1 SNHLY and CDR2 FYNNEI. Trimming shortened V by 6 bases and J by 1 base, and 12 bases separated the two germline ends. CDR3 nucleotides: TGTGCCAGCAGCGGACGGGGGTCGAACACTGAAGCTTTCTTT. Protein: CASSGRGSNTEAFF.

This chain links TRBV24-1 with TRBJ2-1, with D tentatively TRBD1 (6 bases). Trimming removed 4 bases from V and 8 bases from J, with 17 bases in between. Looked up from germline, CDR1 is KGHDR and CDR2 is SFDVKD. This CDR3 is 15 amino acids long. The CDR3 sequence: CATSEFGGPGDEQFF. CDR3 nucleotide sequence: TGTGCCACCAGTGAGTTTGGGGGACCAGGGGATGAGCAGTTCTTC.

The J gene is TRBJ1-2, the V gene TRBV7-9, with D possibly TRBD1 on 5 matching bases. CDR3 length: 15 amino acids. CDR1 is SEHNR and CDR2 is FQNEAQ in the germline V gene (reference sequence). Trimming stripped 4 bases from V and 6 bases from J, with 18 bases between. The CDR3 coding sequence is TGTGCCAGCAGCTCCGGTTCAGGGCGAGGCGATGGCTACACCTTC. Translating it yields CASSSGSGRGDGYTF.

The chain joins TRBV25-1 to TRBJ2-3; D gene unclear. Looked up from germline, CDR1 is MGHDK and CDR2 is SYGVNS. The V end lost 7 bases, the J end lost 4 bases, and 15 bases lay between the germline ends. This CDR3 comprises 14 residues. CDR3 sequence reads: CASTDSIDADTQYF. CDR3 nucleotide sequence: TGTGCCAGCACAGACTCGATTGACGCAGATACGCAGTATTTT.